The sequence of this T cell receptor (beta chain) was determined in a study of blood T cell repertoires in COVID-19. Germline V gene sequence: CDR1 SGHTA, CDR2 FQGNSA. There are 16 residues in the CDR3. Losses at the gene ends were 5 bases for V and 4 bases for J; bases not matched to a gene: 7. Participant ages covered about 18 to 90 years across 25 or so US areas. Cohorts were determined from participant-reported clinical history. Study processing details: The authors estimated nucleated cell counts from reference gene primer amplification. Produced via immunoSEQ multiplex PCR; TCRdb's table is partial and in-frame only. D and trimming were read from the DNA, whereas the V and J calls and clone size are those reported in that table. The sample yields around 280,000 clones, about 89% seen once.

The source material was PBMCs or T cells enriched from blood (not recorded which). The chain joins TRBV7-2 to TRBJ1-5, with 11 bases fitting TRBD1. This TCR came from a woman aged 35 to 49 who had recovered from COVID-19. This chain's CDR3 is CASSPWGQGGNQPQHF. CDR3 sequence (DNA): TGTGCCAGCAGCCCCTGGGGACAGGGGGGAAATCAGCCCCAGCATTTT.